This TCR beta chain is drawn from a study of blood T cell repertoires in COVID-19. Sequenced by immunoSEQ multiplex PCR; TCRdb stores in-frame clones only, minus some. The repertoire includes more than 150,000 clones, about 77% of them detected once, and 14% sits in the top ten. Trimming shortened V by 2 bases and J by 4 bases, and 6 bases separated the two germline ends. The germline V gene encodes CDR1 SGHDT and CDR2 YYEEEE. The length of the CDR3 is 12 residues. This clonotype originated in a woman over 75 with acute or convalescent COVID-19. J is TRBJ1-1 and V is TRBV5-6; D gene unclear. The sequencing sample was made of peripheral blood. The CDR3 sequence is CASSFQFTEAFF. CDR3 bases: TGTGCCAGCAGCTTCCAATTCACTGAAGCTTTCTTT.